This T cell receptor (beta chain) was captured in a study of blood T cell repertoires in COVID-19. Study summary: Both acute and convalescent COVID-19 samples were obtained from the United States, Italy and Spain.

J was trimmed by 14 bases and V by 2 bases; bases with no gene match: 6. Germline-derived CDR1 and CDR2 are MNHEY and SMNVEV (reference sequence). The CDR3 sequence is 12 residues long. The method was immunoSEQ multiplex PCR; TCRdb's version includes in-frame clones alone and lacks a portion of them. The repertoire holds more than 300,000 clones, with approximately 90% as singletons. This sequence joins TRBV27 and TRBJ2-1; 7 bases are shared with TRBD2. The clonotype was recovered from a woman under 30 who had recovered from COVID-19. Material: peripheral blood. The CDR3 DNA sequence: TGTGCCAGCAGTTTACTGGGCGGGAGCGAGTTCTTC. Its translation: CASSLLGGSEFF.